This T cell receptor beta chain was observed in a study of blood T cell repertoires in COVID-19. Looking at the study overall: Samples taken during acute and convalescent COVID-19 were collected in the United States, Italy and Spain.

The table came from immunoSEQ multiplex PCR; TCRdb's copy has only in-frame clones and leaves some out. The sample holds 150,000 to 200,000 clones, about three quarters seen once. The CDR3 length is 15 residues. V was pared by 6 bases and J by 0 bases, with 15 bases between. CDR1 is SGHDT and CDR2 is YYEEEE in the germline V gene. Sequencing was performed on peripheral blood. The V gene is TRBV5-6, the J gene TRBJ1-1, with D possibly matching TRBD1 (5 bases). This sequence originates from a woman aged 80 or over with active or convalescent COVID-19. CDR3 nucleotides: TGTGCCAGCACCCATCCCACAGGACTGAACACTGAAGCTTTCTTT. This codes for CASTHPTGLNTEAFF.